This is a list of T cell receptor beta chains from one sample in a study of blood T cell repertoires in COVID-19. Repertoires were generated with immunoSEQ multiplex PCR, while TCRdb's copy carries only in-frame clones and drops some. The data hold about 200,000 clones, with 89% observed a single time. The sample was PBMCs or T cells enriched from blood (not recorded which). The receptors shown here come from a woman younger than 35 who had recovered from COVID-19. Both conserved end residues are part of each CDR3. The D gene is left open where the match is weak. Part of the rows lack a size; the others show once, few, many or a class for expanded clones.

cdr3_aa	cdr3_nt	v_call	clone_size	d_call	j_call
CASGTANNEQFF	TGTGCCAGCGGGACAGCCAACAATGAGCAGTTCTTC	TRBV11-2	NA	TRBD1	TRBJ2-1
CASSIGQVALEKLFF	TGTGCCAGTAGTATTGGACAGGTGGCTCTGGAAAAACTGTTTTTT	TRBV19	NA	TRBD1	TRBJ1-4
CASSVGQALREKLFF	TGTGCCAGCAGCGTGGGCCAGGCTTTACGAGAAAAACTGTTTTTT	TRBV9	NA	NA	TRBJ1-4
CASSYQDSADSPLHF	TGCGCCAGCAGCTACCAGGACAGTGCAGATTCACCCCTCCACTTT	TRBV5-1	NA	NA	TRBJ1-6
CASAGTGGYQPQHF	TGTGCCAGTGCCGGGACAGGGGGTTATCAGCCCCAGCATTTT	TRBV19	NA	TRBD1	TRBJ1-5
CASRDSYGYTF	TGTGCCAGCAGGGACAGCTATGGCTACACCTTC	TRBV2	NA	NA	TRBJ1-2
CATSGPGQIDQPQHF	TGTGCCACCAGTGGACCGGGACAGATCGATCAGCCCCAGCATTTT	TRBV24-1	NA	TRBD1	TRBJ1-5
CASKRGQSGEYEQYF	TGTGCCAGCAAGCGAGGGCAGAGCGGGGAATACGAGCAGTACTTC	TRBV7-9	NA	TRBD2	TRBJ2-7
CSAIDRGTYNSPLHF	TGCAGTGCTATTGACAGGGGGACCTATAATTCACCCCTCCACTTT	TRBV20-1	NA	TRBD1	TRBJ1-6
CASSKGRVNQPQHF	TGTGCCAGCAGCAAAGGCAGGGTTAATCAGCCCCAGCATTTT	TRBV3-1/TRBV3-2	NA	NA	TRBJ1-5
CASRRTGSVYGYTF	TGTGCCAGCAGACGGACAGGGTCGGTTTATGGCTACACCTTC	TRBV28	NA	TRBD1	TRBJ1-2
CASSVQNSNQPQHF	TGTGCCAGTTCAGTCCAAAATAGCAATCAGCCCCAGCATTTT	TRBV19	NA	NA	TRBJ1-5
CASSPGTGETGELFF	TGCGCCAGCAGCCCAGGGACAGGAGAAACCGGGGAGCTGTTTTTT	TRBV5-1	NA	TRBD1	TRBJ2-2
CASSRSTASGNTIYF	TGTGCCAGCAGCCGCTCGACAGCCTCTGGAAACACCATATATTTT	TRBV11-2	NA	NA	TRBJ1-3
CASSQEGAQPQHF	TGCGCCAGCAGCCAAGAGGGGGCTCAGCCCCAGCATTTT	TRBV4-1	NA	NA	TRBJ1-5
CASSLRQGTDTQYF	TGTGCCAGCAGCTTGCGTCAGGGCACAGATACGCAGTATTTT	TRBV11-2	NA	NA	TRBJ2-3
CASSEYAFGLALDTQYF	TGTGCCAGCAGTGAATATGCATTTGGACTAGCGTTAGATACGCAGTATTTT	TRBV25-1	NA	TRBD2	TRBJ2-3
CASSVGGAGLNTGELFF	TGTGCCAGCAGCGTAGGAGGAGCGGGGCTAAACACCGGGGAGCTGTTTTTT	TRBV9	NA	TRBD2	TRBJ2-2
CASSRTGTYEQYF	TGTGCCAGCAGCCGGACTGGGACCTACGAGCAGTACTTC	TRBV7-9	once	NA	TRBJ2-7
CAWSAPGTQRRVPQHF	TGTGCCTGGAGTGCTCCCGGGACTCAAAGGAGGGTGCCCCAGCATTTT	TRBV30	NA	NA	TRBJ1-5
CSVETLVSTGELFF	TGCAGCGTTGAAACGCTGGTGAGCACCGGGGAGCTGTTTTTT	TRBV29-1	NA	NA	TRBJ2-2
CAISGTGTKNSPLHF	TGTGCCATCAGTGGTACCGGGACAAAGAATTCACCCCTCCACTTT	TRBV10-3	NA	NA	TRBJ1-6
CASSLARGGGGSGDEAFF	TGTGCCAGCAGCTTAGCGCGAGGAGGGGGCGGTTCCGGGGATGAAGCTTTCTTT	TRBV11-1	NA	TRBD1	TRBJ1-1
CASSIQQEASYEQYF	TGTGCCAGTAGTATTCAGCAGGAGGCTTCCTACGAGCAGTACTTC	TRBV19	NA	NA	TRBJ2-7
CAIRGVSYGYTF	TGTGCCATCAGAGGAGTATCCTATGGCTACACCTTC	TRBV10-3	NA	NA	TRBJ1-2
CASSPSGGNTIYF	TGCGCCAGCAGCCCCTCCGGTGGAAACACCATATATTTT	TRBV5-1	NA	NA	TRBJ1-3
CASREEQGVTEAFF	TGCGCCAGCAGGGAAGAACAGGGGGTCACTGAAGCTTTCTTT	TRBV5-1	NA	TRBD1	TRBJ1-1
CASSSGLAGNNEQFF	TGTGCCAGCAGTTCGGGACTAGCGGGGAACAATGAGCAGTTCTTC	TRBV27	NA	TRBD2	TRBJ2-1